This entry lists 10 T cell receptor beta chains sequenced from one sample in a study of OX40 agonist ivuxolimab in advanced cancers. The assay was immunoSEQ multiplex PCR, and TCRdb's table has in-frame clones only and misses some. The table records about 62,000 clones, about 79% of them present only once. This specimen consisted of CD4+ or CD8+ T cells sorted from blood, obtained in a trial of the OX40 agonist ivuxolimab. Source of these receptors: an adult with an advanced solid tumor such as melanoma, head and neck, liver or kidney cancer.

V usage is TRBV5-6 and J usage is TRBJ1-6, with no clear D. CDR3 length: 15 residues. Between the trimmed V and J ends, which lost 0 bases and 8 bases, there was a span of 12 bases. Germline CDR1 is SGHDT and CDR2 is YYEEEE. The CDR3 nucleotides read TGTGCCAGCAGCTTGGCCGAGTTGGGTCATTCACCCCTCCACTTT. Its translation is CASSLAELGHSPLHF.

The gene calls are TRBV28 and TRBJ1-1, with D perhaps matching TRBD1 (6 bases). The ends were cut back, 7 bases at V and 5 bases at J, with 14 bases in the middle. The CDR3 is 13 amino acids. Germline V gene lookup returns CDR1 MDHEN and CDR2 SYDVKM. The CDR3 is CASTGGQRTEAFF. The DNA for the CDR3 is TGTGCCAGCACTGGGGGGCAGAGGACTGAAGCTTTCTTT.

This rearrangement joins TRBV2 to TRBJ2-3; a weak D match, TRBD2 (5 bases). The CDR3 runs 15 residues. Trimming removed 2 bases at V and 5 bases at J, with 14 bases between. Per the germline V gene, CDR1 is SNHLY and CDR2 is FYNNEI. The CDR3, as DNA: TGTGCCAGCAGTGAACAGGCCCAACGGGGAGATACGCAGTATTTT. This sequence encodes CASSEQAQRGDTQYF.

The chain joins TRBV7-2 to TRBJ2-3, with 9 bases matching TRBD2. This CDR3 is 15 amino acids long. Germline lookup yields CDR1 SGHTA and CDR2 FQGNSA. The junction had 3 bases not matched to a gene; V was cut back by 1 base and J by 4 bases. CDR3 loop: CASSLVAGASDTQYF. The DNA of the CDR3 is TGTGCCAGCAGCTTAGTAGCGGGGGCTTCAGATACGCAGTATTTT.

The J gene is TRBJ1-3, the V gene TRBV2; D is unclear. CDR3 length: 15 amino acids. V lost 6 bases and J 0 bases, leaving 12 bases between the germline ends. Germline lookup yields CDR1 SNHLY and CDR2 FYNNEI. The CDR3 DNA is TGTGCCAGCAGCGAGAGCACCTACTCTGGAAACACCATATATTTT. Its protein is CASSESTYSGNTIYF.

CDR3 residues: CASSHDLGGPLHF. CDR3 DNA sequence: TGTGCCAGCAGCCACGACTTGGGTGGGCCCCTCCACTTT. The rearrangement links TRBV14 to TRBJ1-6; D remains unclear. Trimming removed 3 bases at V and 13 bases at J, with 13 bases between. The CDR3 runs 13 residues. The germline V gene has CDR1 SGHDN and CDR2 FVKESK. The whole variable domain, remainder taken from reference TRBV14 and TRBJ1-6, is EAGVTQFPSHSVIEKGQTVTLRCDPISGHDNLYWYRRVMGKEIKFLLHFVKESKQDESGMPNNRFLAERTGGTYSTLKVQPAELEDSGVYFCASSHDLGGPLHFGNGTRLTVT.

The chain combines TRBV19 with TRBJ1-5; D is unresolved. The germline CDR1 and CDR2 sequences are LNHDA and SQIVND (reference sequence). Trimming stripped 6 bases from V and 0 bases from J, with 15 bases between. The CDR3 sequence is 16 residues long. CDR3 amino acids: CASRGIGTNSNQPQHF. In nucleotides, the CDR3 is TGTGCCAGTAGGGGTATCGGAACGAATAGCAATCAGCCCCAGCATTTT.

The chain carries TRBV7-2 and TRBJ2-5; D is unclear. The CDR3 sequence is 13 residues long. Per the germline V gene, CDR1 is SGHTA and CDR2 is FQGNSA. The V gene lost 1 base and the J gene lost 4 bases, with 7 bases spanning the gap. The CDR3 DNA reads TGTGCCAGCAGCTTAGTGTTCGGAGAGACCCAGTACTTC. It translates to CASSLVFGETQYF. The whole variable domain, filled in from reference TRBV7-2 and TRBJ2-5, reads GAGVSQSPSNKVTEKGKDVELRCDPISGHTALYWYRQSLGQGLEFLIYFQGNSAPDKSGLPSDRFSAERTGGSVSTLTIQRTQQEDSAVYLCASSLVFGETQYFGPGTRLLVL.

The chain employs TRBV4-3 and TRBJ1-5; D is uncertain. Trimming removed 0 bases from V and 4 bases from J, with 13 bases in between. This CDR3 comprises 16 residues. CDR1 and CDR2 from the germline V gene are LGHNA and YSLEER. The CDR3 coding sequence is TGCGCCAGCAGCCAAGACCTAAACCGACGGAATCAGCCCCAGCATTTT. Its protein product is CASSQDLNRRNQPQHF.

This clone was observed a single time. V gene TRBV5-4 combines with J gene TRBJ1-1; D is ambiguous. The CDR3 contains 14 residues. The V end lost 0 bases, the J end lost 1 base, and 7 bases lay between the germline ends. The V gene's germline CDR1 is SGHNT and CDR2 YYREEE (reference sequence). This CDR3 is CASSLGGTNTEAFF. In DNA, the CDR3 is TGTGCCAGCAGCTTGGGAGGAACGAACACTGAAGCTTTCTTT.